Listed here are 17 T cell receptor beta chains from one sample, sequenced in a study of shared clonotypes between healthy human individuals. The data were produced by immunoSEQ multiplex PCR, yet TCRdb's version contains in-frame clones alone and is incomplete. Among about 340,000 clones listed, more than 60% were seen once. Input material: memory CD4+ T cells sorted from blood. As for subset: CD45RA-negative fraction. All receptors derive from a man aged 30-40 years in good health.

V is TRBV19 and J is TRBJ1-2; D unclear. The CDR3 is 11 residues long. V gave up 5 bases and J gave up 4 bases, with 5 bases separating them. The germline V gene encodes CDR1 LNHDA and CDR2 SQIVND (reference sequence). The CDR3 DNA reads as TGTGCCAGTAGTGAGTTCTATGGCTACACCTTC. Translation gives CASSEFYGYTF. The variable domain in full, with the rest retrieved from reference TRBV19 and TRBJ1-2, is DGGITQSPKYLFRKEGQNVTLSCEQNLNHDAMYWYRQDPGQGLRLIYYSQIVNDFQKGDIAEGYSVSREKKESFPLTVTSAQKNPTAFYLCASSEFYGYTFGSGTRLTVV.

The chain couples TRBV5-4 to TRBJ2-5; 8 positions match TRBD1. Germline loops: CDR1 SGHNT, CDR2 YYREEE (reference sequence). This CDR3 contains 16 residues. The J segment lost 4 bases and the V segment lost 4 bases, leaving 12 bases of the junction unmatched. The CDR3 bases are TGTGCCAGCAGCGCCGGGACAGGTGAAGGTGGAGAGACCCAGTACTTC. Residues: CASSAGTGEGGETQYF.

V usage is TRBV2 and J usage is TRBJ2-5; 8 positions match TRBD1. The CDR3 sequence is 15 residues long. Losses at the gene ends were 0 bases for V and 4 bases for J; bases not matched to a gene: 4. Germline-derived CDR1 and CDR2 are SNHLY and FYNNEI. The CDR3 loop is CASSEARQGPETQYF. CDR3 in DNA: TGTGCCAGCAGTGAAGCCCGACAGGGGCCAGAGACCCAGTACTTC.

The chain carries TRBV7-8 and TRBJ1-5; TRBD1 is a possible D gene (5 bases). Germline assignment: CDR1 SGHVS and CDR2 FQNEAQ. This CDR3 is 15 amino acids long. The V end was cut by 6 bases, the J end by 0 bases, with 12 bases between. CDR3 region: CASRPGRDSNQPQHF. The CDR3 coding sequence is TGTGCCAGCAGACCGGGACGGGATAGCAATCAGCCCCAGCATTTT.

In its sample, this clone was seen a few times. The chain recombines TRBV28 with TRBJ1-5; TRBD1 is a possible D gene (5 bases). The CDR3 has 12 amino acids. Looked up from germline, CDR1 is MDHEN and CDR2 is SYDVKM. The V and J ends lost 8 bases and 5 bases respectively, with 10 bases between them. CDR3 sequence reads: CASEGFDQPQHF. The CDR3 DNA reads TGTGCCAGCGAGGGGTTCGATCAGCCCCAGCATTTT.

The V gene is TRBV11-1, the J gene TRBJ2-3; D not resolved. The CDR3 loop spans 15 amino acids. The V end was cut by 5 bases, the J end by 2 bases, with 14 bases between. In germline, CDR1 is SGHAT, CDR2 FQDESV (reference sequence). In nucleotides, the CDR3 is TGTGCCAGCAGCCCACGGACCGGGTCCACAGATACGCAGTATTTT. Protein sequence: CASSPRTGSTDTQYF.

The V and J genes are TRBV19 and TRBJ2-1, with no clear D. The CDR3 spans 15 residues. Trimming left V 1 base short and J 8 bases short, with 15 bases between. The germline V gene encodes CDR1 LNHDA and CDR2 SQIVND (reference sequence). In DNA form, the CDR3 reads TGTGCCAGTAGTATAGCCCCGGACGACGGGCATGAGCAGTTCTTC. Its translation: CASSIAPDDGHEQFF.

The chain carries TRBV11-3 and TRBJ2-1, with D possibly TRBD2 on 5 matching bases. This CDR3 is 15 amino acids long. V lost 5 bases and J lost 0, with 11 bases in between. Germline V gene sequence: CDR1 SGHNT, CDR2 YENEEA. The CDR3 DNA reads as TGTGCCAGCAGCCTGGAGGTGGGCTCCTACAATGAGCAGTTCTTC. Translation: CASSLEVGSYNEQFF.

This sequence joins TRBV11-3 and TRBJ2-1; maybe TRBD2 (6 bases). Germline values: CDR1 SGHNT, CDR2 YENEEA. V lost 1 base to trimming and J lost 7 bases, with 11 bases between them. This CDR3 has 14 residues. The CDR3 region is CASSLATSSNEQFF. The CDR3 DNA reads TGTGCCAGCAGCTTAGCAACTAGCTCGAATGAGCAGTTCTTC. The entire variable domain, with the rest obtained from reference TRBV11-3 and TRBJ2-1, is as follows: EAGVVQSPRYKIIEKKQPVAFWCNPISGHNTLYWYLQNLGQGPELLIRYENEEAVDDSQLPKDRFSAERLKGVDSTLKIQPAELGDSAVYLCASSLATSSNEQFFGPGTRLTVL.

This rearrangement joins TRBV4-2 to TRBJ2-5; no definite D call. V lost 1 base, J lost 9 bases, and 12 bases lay in between. Germline CDR1 reads LGHNA; CDR2 reads YNFKEQ. CDR3 length: 13 residues. Written as DNA, the CDR3 is TGTGCCAGCAGCCAAGGGGAAGAGATGGCCCAGTACTTC. Its protein is CASSQGEEMAQYF.

The chain joins TRBV4-2 to TRBJ1-5; 9 bases agree with TRBD1. Germline values: CDR1 LGHNA, CDR2 YNFKEQ. The CDR3 is 16 residues long. V lost 4 bases, J lost 7 bases, and 11 bases stayed unmatched. CDR3 residues: CASSPGAGTGSQPQHF. The CDR3 DNA sequence: TGTGCCAGCAGCCCGGGGGCCGGGACAGGGTCCCAGCCCCAGCATTTT.

The gene calls are TRBV25-1 and TRBJ2-3; 10 bases are shared with TRBD2. Germline CDR1 is MGHDK and CDR2 is SYGVNS. V was pared by 3 bases and J by 5 bases, with 8 bases of the junction left unmatched. The CDR3 has 16 amino acids. The CDR3 DNA follows: TGTGCCAGCAGTGATAGAGGACGACTAGCGGGAGATACGCAGTATTTT. Amino acids: CASSDRGRLAGDTQYF. The variable domain in full, with the rest retrieved from reference TRBV25-1 and TRBJ2-3, is EADIYQTPRYLVIGTGKKITLECSQTMGHDKMYWYQQDPGMELHLIHYSYGVNSTEKGDLSSESTVSRIRTEHFPLTLESARPSHTSQYLCASSDRGRLAGDTQYFGPGTRLTVL.

This rearrangement joins TRBV5-1 to TRBJ1-1; 8 positions agree with TRBD1. The germline V gene has CDR1 SGHRS and CDR2 YFSETQ. V shed 0 bases and J 0 bases; nucleotides not matched to a gene: 4. The CDR3 consists of 16 residues. The CDR3 DNA sequence: TGCGCCAGCAGCTTGGACAGGGGGATGATGAACACTGAAGCTTTCTTT. It codes for CASSLDRGMMNTEAFF.

The V call is TRBV27, the J call TRBJ1-2; D gene uncertain. Trimming removed 4 bases at V and 8 bases at J, with 20 bases between. Germline loops: CDR1 MNHEY, CDR2 SMNVEV (reference sequence). This CDR3 has 15 amino acids. CDR3 protein: CASSSIGSANWGYTF. The CDR3 DNA reads TGTGCCAGCAGTTCCATAGGCAGCGCTAACTGGGGCTACACCTTC.

The chain links TRBV13 to TRBJ1-5; D is perhaps TRBD1 (6 bases). With 1 base removed from V and 5 bases from J, the gap between germline ends came to 9 bases. The CDR3 has 14 amino acids. Germline V CDR1 and CDR2: PRHDT, FYEKMQ (reference sequence). CDR3 protein: CASSLVGGHQPQHF. CDR3 coding DNA: TGTGCCAGCAGCTTAGTGGGGGGCCATCAGCCCCAGCATTTT.

The rearrangement joins TRBV5-6 to TRBJ1-1; possible D gene TRBD1, 5 bases. Trimming took 2 bases from V and 0 from J, leaving 17 bases between them. The CDR3 is 17 amino acids. Germline V gene lookup returns CDR1 SGHDT and CDR2 YYEEEE. The CDR3: CASSFLGPGGMNTEAFF. The CDR3 region has the DNA TGTGCCAGCAGCTTTCTGGGGCCGGGGGGTATGAACACTGAAGCTTTCTTT.

The chain employs TRBV19 and TRBJ1-5, with 8 positions matching TRBD1. V shed 5 bases and J 2 bases; nucleotides not matched to a gene: 5. This CDR3 region has 15 residues. Germline CDR1 and CDR2: LNHDA and SQIVND (reference sequence). The CDR3 reads CASSPLDRGNQPQHF. CDR3 nucleotides: TGTGCCAGTAGTCCCCTGGACAGGGGCAATCAGCCCCAGCATTTT.